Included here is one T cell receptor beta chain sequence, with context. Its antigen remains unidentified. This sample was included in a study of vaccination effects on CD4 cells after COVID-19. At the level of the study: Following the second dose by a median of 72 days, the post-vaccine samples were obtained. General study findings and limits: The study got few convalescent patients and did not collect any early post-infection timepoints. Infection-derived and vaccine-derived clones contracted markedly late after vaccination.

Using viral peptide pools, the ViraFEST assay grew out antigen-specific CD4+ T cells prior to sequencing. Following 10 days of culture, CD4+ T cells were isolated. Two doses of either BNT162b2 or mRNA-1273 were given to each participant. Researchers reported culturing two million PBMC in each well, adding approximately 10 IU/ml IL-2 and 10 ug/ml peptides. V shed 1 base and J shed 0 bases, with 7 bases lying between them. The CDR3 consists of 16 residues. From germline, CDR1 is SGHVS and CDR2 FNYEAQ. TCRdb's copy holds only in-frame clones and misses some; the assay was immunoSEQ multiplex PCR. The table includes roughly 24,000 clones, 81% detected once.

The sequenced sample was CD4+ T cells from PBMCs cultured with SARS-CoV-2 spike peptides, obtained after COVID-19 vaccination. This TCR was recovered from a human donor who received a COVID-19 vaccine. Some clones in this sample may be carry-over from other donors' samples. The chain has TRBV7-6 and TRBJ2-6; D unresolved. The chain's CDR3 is CASSLGTGSGANVLTF. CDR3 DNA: TGTGCCAGCAGCTTAGGGACGGGCTCTGGGGCCAACGTCCTGACTTTC.